What follows are 10 T cell receptor beta chains derived from one specimen sequenced in a study of blood T cell repertoires in COVID-19. Using immunoSEQ multiplex PCR, the repertoire was profiled, and TCRdb retains in-frame clones only, with some absent. The data show about 190,000 clones, with less than 90% seen just once and approximately 1.1% held by the top ten. What was sequenced was peripheral blood. The receptors shown here come from a man in his thirties or forties with acute or convalescent COVID-19.

The V and J genes are TRBV6-5 and TRBJ1-5; tentatively, D is TRBD1 (5 bases). CDR1 and CDR2 from the germline V gene are MNHEY and SVGAGI. Trimming took 10 bases from V and 6 from J, leaving 13 bases between them. The length of the CDR3 is 12 residues. CDR3 residues: CATQGLLQPQHF. The CDR3 DNA reads as TGTGCCACCCAGGGTTTGCTTCAGCCCCAGCATTTT.

The V gene is TRBV7-3, the J gene TRBJ2-6; 7 nucleotides match TRBD2. The ends lost 10 bases at V and 1 base at J; junction bases unmatched: 13. CDR3 length equals 17 residues. Germline V CDR1 and CDR2: SGHTA, FQGTGA. DNA for the CDR3: TGTGCCACCTCCCTGGCAGGGACTAAATCTGGGGCCAACGTCCTGACTTTC. It yields the protein CATSLAGTKSGANVLTF.

The chain has TRBV27 and TRBJ1-6; no reliable D call. This CDR3 contains 13 residues. Germline-derived CDR1 and CDR2 are MNHEY and SMNVEV (reference sequence). With 3 bases removed from V and 6 bases from J, the gap between germline ends came to 6 bases. The CDR3 loop reads CASSLSVNSPLHF. The DNA of the CDR3 is TGTGCCAGCAGTTTGTCGGTTAATTCACCCCTCCACTTT.

On this clone: Distinct nucleotide sequences in the sample also encode this CDR3. The chain carries TRBV27 and TRBJ2-3; 8 bases match TRBD1. Germline assignment: CDR1 MNHEY and CDR2 SMNVEV (reference sequence). The length of the CDR3 is 14 residues. V gave up 2 bases and J gave up 3 bases; unmatched junction bases: 1. The chain's CDR3 is CASSLDRGTDTQYF. CDR3 nucleotides: TGTGCCAGCAGTTTAGACAGGGGAACAGATACGCAGTATTTT.

This clone was counted once. The chain is built from TRBV6-5 and TRBJ1-6; 10 bases fit TRBD1. V lost 5 bases and J lost 7; bases outside the gene matches: 2. The CDR3 extends over 14 amino acids. CDR1 is MNHEY, CDR2 SVGAGI, per germline. The CDR3 DNA reads as TGTGCCAGCAGTCAGGACAGGGGGAATTCACCCCTCCACTTT. Translated: CASSQDRGNSPLHF.

J is TRBJ1-2 and V is TRBV18, with no clear D. The CDR3 loop spans 15 amino acids. In germline, CDR1 is KGHSH, CDR2 LQKENI. V was shortened by 3 bases and J by 3 bases, with 14 bases between the two germline ends. The CDR3 DNA reads as TGTGCCAGCTCACCTCCCGCAGGCGGGGACTATGGCTACACCTTC. This codes for CASSPPAGGDYGYTF.

The CDR3: CASSQEGRGDSPLHF. In DNA form, the CDR3 reads TGCGCCAGCAGCCAAGAGGGCAGGGGGGATTCACCCCTCCACTTT. The gene calls are TRBV4-1 and TRBJ1-6; 7 positions agree with TRBD1. The CDR3 is made up of 15 amino acids. Germline V gene lookup returns CDR1 MGHRA and CDR2 YSYEKL. V lost 0 bases, J lost 8 bases, and 4 bases stayed unmatched.

This clone occurred once. V and J are TRBV10-2 and TRBJ2-5; D uncertain. Trimming removed 3 bases from V and 1 base from J, with 6 bases in between. The CDR3 totals 13 residues. Looked up from germline, CDR1 is WSHSY and CDR2 is SAAADI. The CDR3 spells CASSDFSQETQYF. The CDR3 DNA follows: TGCGCCAGCAGTGACTTCAGCCAAGAGACCCAGTACTTC.

V and J are TRBV28 and TRBJ1-3; the D gene is possibly TRBD1 (6 bases). CDR1 and CDR2 from the germline V gene are MDHEN and SYDVKM. V lost 8 bases and J 8 bases, leaving 16 bases between the germline ends. The length of the CDR3 is 13 residues. CDR3: CASEGGGMDTIYF. The CDR3 region has the DNA TGTGCCAGCGAGGGGGGGGGAATGGACACCATATATTTT.

The chain carries TRBV7-6 and TRBJ2-1; 11 bases match TRBD2. The V and J ends lost 5 bases and 7 bases, in that order; junction bases with no gene match: 7. The CDR3 consists of 15 residues. Germline CDR1 is SGHVS and CDR2 is FNYEAQ. Here the CDR3 DNA reads TGTGCCAGCAGCGACACTAGCGGGGGTTGGAATGAGCAGTTCTTC. Translating it yields CASSDTSGGWNEQFF.